The 17 T cell receptor beta chains in this list originate from one sample, sequenced in a study of cytomegalovirus exposure and HLA in healthy donors. The PCR was carried out with 60 Vbeta primers and 13 Jbeta primers. Generated by immunoSEQ multiplex PCR, the TCRdb table keeps only in-frame clones and is missing some. The table records roughly 200,000 clones, roughly 9.4% of them present only once. The sequenced sample was PBMCs. Receptors originate from a woman aged 25-40 years in good health and CMV-seropositive.

This chain links TRBV19 with TRBJ2-1; D is possibly TRBD2 (5 bases). This CDR3 region has 16 residues. Trimming pared 1 base from V and 4 bases from J, leaving 14 bases between. The germline V gene has CDR1 LNHDA and CDR2 SQIVND (reference sequence). CDR3 residues: CASSIGSSLQYNEQFF. The CDR3 DNA sequence: TGTGCCAGTAGTATAGGTTCTAGCCTACAGTACAATGAGCAGTTCTTC.

There are a few counts of this clone. This chain connects TRBV4-1 to TRBJ2-1; 9 positions match TRBD2. CDR1 MGHRA and CDR2 YSYEKL come from the germline V gene. The ends lost 5 bases at V and 1 base at J; junction bases unmatched: 9. This CDR3 spans 17 amino acids. Here the CDR3 reads CASSGRLAGISYNEQFF. The CDR3 bases are TGCGCCAGCAGCGGGAGGCTAGCGGGAATATCCTACAATGAGCAGTTCTTC.

CDR3 sequence: CASSAADMSRYEQYF. The CDR3 DNA reads as TGTGCCAGCAGCGCCGCGGACATGTCTAGGTACGAGCAGTACTTC. The chain links TRBV9 to TRBJ2-7; the D gene is possibly TRBD1 (5 bases). Germline CDR1 SGDLS, CDR2 YYNGEE. The CDR3 covers 15 residues. Trimming left V 3 bases short and J 4 bases short, with 17 bases between.

This clone was found a few times. The J gene is TRBJ2-5, the V gene TRBV6-1; a weak D match, TRBD2 (6 bases). Germline CDR1 reads MNHNS; CDR2 reads SASEGT. Deletions cut 9 bases from V and 1 base from J, with 15 bases between. The CDR3 runs 14 residues. The CDR3 loop is CASSLGGPQETQYF. The CDR3 DNA follows: TGTGCCAGTTCCCTGGGAGGACCCCAAGAGACCCAGTACTTC.

The chain carries TRBV11-2 and TRBJ2-5; D remains unclear. The J call could be wrong; TRBJ2-7 is a better fit for the DNA end. The CDR3 has 13 residues. The germline gives CDR1 SGHAT, CDR2 FQNNGV. CDR3 sequence (DNA): TGTGCCAGCAGCTTGACGGAGTTCTACGAGCAGTACTTC. It encodes CASSLTEFYEQYF.

V gene TRBV9 combines with J gene TRBJ1-1; D is undetermined. This CDR3 has 14 amino acids. The germline CDR1 and CDR2 sequences are SGDLS and YYNGEE. Trimming removed 3 bases at V and 1 base at J, with 10 bases between. The CDR3 loop is CASSAPPRNTEAFF. The CDR3 DNA is TGTGCCAGCAGCGCACCCCCCAGGAACACTGAAGCTTTCTTT.

A few counts support this clone. The chain joins TRBV30 to TRBJ2-7, with D maybe TRBD2 (6 bases). The germline CDR1 and CDR2 sequences are GTSNPN and SVGIG (reference sequence). Trimming removed 0 bases at V and 7 bases at J, with 16 bases between. CDR3 length: 14 amino acids. In nucleotides, the CDR3 is TGTGCCTGGAGTGTGTCTTGGGGGGTGCGAGAGCAGTACTTC. Its protein is CAWSVSWGVREQYF.

This clone occurred a few times. The chain carries TRBV19 and TRBJ2-1, with TRBD1 matching over 9 bases. Germline assignment: CDR1 LNHDA and CDR2 SQIVND (reference sequence). This CDR3 is built from 15 residues. After removal of 4 bases from V and 2 bases from J, the junction contained 3 bases not matched to a gene. For the CDR3, the DNA is TGTGCCAGTAGTACGGACAGGGGTGCCTACAATGAGCAGTTCTTC. Amino acids: CASSTDRGAYNEQFF.

The CDR3 is CASSSKGLAGGEQYF. Written as DNA, the CDR3 is TGTGCCAGCAGTTCGAAGGGACTAGCGGGGGGCGAGCAGTACTTC. The V gene is TRBV7-7, the J gene TRBJ2-7; TRBD2 agrees at 15 bases. J gave up 6 bases and V 6 bases, and 6 bases lay outside the gene matches. The length of the CDR3 is 15 residues. Germline V gives CDR1 SSHAT, CDR2 FNYEAQ (reference sequence).

The table lists this clone with a few counts. Written as DNA, the CDR3 is TGTGCCAGCAGCTTGGACATACGAAACACTGAAGCTTTCTTT. The encoded protein is CASSLDIRNTEAFF. The chain couples TRBV7-9 to TRBJ1-1; D may be TRBD1 (5 bases). Germline values: CDR1 SEHNR, CDR2 FQNEAQ (reference sequence). There are 14 residues in the CDR3. Trimming took 3 bases from V and 2 from J, leaving 10 bases between them.

This clone was seen a handful of times. The V call is TRBV7-9, the J call TRBJ1-1, with 10 bases fitting TRBD1. The germline CDR1 and CDR2 sequences are SEHNR and FQNEAQ (reference sequence). After removal of 5 bases from V and 2 bases from J, the junction contained 5 bases not matched to a gene. The CDR3 is 15 amino acids. The DNA of the CDR3 is TGTGCCAGCAGCCCAGCGACAGGGGGCAACACTGAAGCTTTCTTT. This sequence encodes CASSPATGGNTEAFF.

The chain combines TRBV18 with TRBJ1-3, with a weak D call TRBD1 (5 bases). Between the trimmed V and J ends, which lost 5 bases and 2 bases, there was a span of 16 bases. The V gene's germline CDR1 is KGHSH and CDR2 LQKENI. The CDR3 has 16 residues. CDR3 in DNA: TGTGCCAGCTCAAACTCACAGGAGTCCACTGGAAACACCATATATTTT. Amino acid sequence: CASSNSQESTGNTIYF.

The chain combines TRBV11-3 with TRBJ1-3, with 8 bases lining up with TRBD1. The V gene end was trimmed by 3 bases and the J gene end by 0 bases; junction bases not matched to a gene: 4. The CDR3 consists of 16 residues. Germline loops: CDR1 SGHNT, CDR2 YENEEA. CDR3 nucleotide sequence: TGTGCCAGCAGCTTGGGACAGGCTTTCTCTGGAAACACCATATATTTT. Residues: CASSLGQAFSGNTIYF.

Note on this clone: At one end the junction does not follow the germline gene, possibly because of a read error. The chain joins TRBV30 to TRBJ1-2; D is unclear. The germline CDR1 and CDR2 sequences are GTSNPN and SVGIG (reference sequence). The CDR3 loop spans 10 amino acids. The CDR3 is CAWSIGEIVF. CDR3 sequence (DNA): TGTGCCTGGAGTATTGGGGAGATAGTTTTC.

The V call is TRBV2, the J call TRBJ1-4; D perhaps matches TRBD1 (6 bases). Germline CDR1 reads SNHLY; CDR2 reads FYNNEI. V lost 6 bases and J 10 bases, leaving 18 bases between the germline ends. The CDR3 spans 14 residues. This chain's CDR3 is CASRRGGGSGKLFF. The CDR3 region has the DNA TGTGCCAGCAGGCGAGGGGGGGGTTCTGGAAAACTGTTTTTT.

This chain connects TRBV29-1 to TRBJ2-7, with D tentatively TRBD1 (6 bases). The CDR3 runs to 12 residues. V dropped 4 bases and J dropped 3 bases, with 10 bases sitting between them. Germline V gene lookup returns CDR1 SQVTM and CDR2 ANQGSEA. CDR3 loop: CSVGNRDYEQYF. CDR3 nucleotides: TGCAGCGTTGGAAACAGGGACTACGAGCAGTACTTC.

This chain uses TRBV5-6 with TRBJ1-3; the match to TRBD1 covers 7 bases. Trimming removed 4 bases from V and 5 bases from J; junction bases left unmatched: 12. The CDR3 has 16 residues. CDR1 is SGHDT, CDR2 YYEEEE, per germline. The CDR3 region is CASSPPSGDRRNTIYF. CDR3 sequence (DNA): TGTGCCAGCAGCCCACCCTCGGGGGACAGAAGAAACACCATATATTTT.